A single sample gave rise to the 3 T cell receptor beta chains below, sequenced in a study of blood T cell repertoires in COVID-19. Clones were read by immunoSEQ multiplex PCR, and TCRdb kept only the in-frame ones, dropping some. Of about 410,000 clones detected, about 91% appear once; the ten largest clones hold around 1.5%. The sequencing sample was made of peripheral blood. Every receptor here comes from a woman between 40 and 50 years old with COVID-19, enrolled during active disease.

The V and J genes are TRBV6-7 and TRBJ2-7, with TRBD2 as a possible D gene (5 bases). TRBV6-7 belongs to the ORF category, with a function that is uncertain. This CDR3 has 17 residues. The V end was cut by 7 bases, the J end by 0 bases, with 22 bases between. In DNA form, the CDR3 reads TGTGCCAGCAACGACGGGTCCGAGCCGGGAAGCTCCTACGAGCAGTACTTC. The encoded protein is CASNDGSEPGSSYEQYF.

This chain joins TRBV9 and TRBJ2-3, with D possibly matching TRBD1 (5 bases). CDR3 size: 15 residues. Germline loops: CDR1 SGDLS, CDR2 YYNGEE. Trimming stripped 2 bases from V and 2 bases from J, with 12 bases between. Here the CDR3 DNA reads TGTGCCAGCAGCGTGGGGCCCCACATCACAGATACGCAGTATTTT. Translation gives CASSVGPHITDTQYF.

In nucleotides, the CDR3 is TGTGCCAGTAGCATGGGACAGAACTACGAGCAGTACTTC. Residues: CASSMGQNYEQYF. V and J are TRBV19 and TRBJ2-7; 7 bases match TRBD1. In germline, CDR1 is LNHDA, CDR2 SQIVND (reference sequence). The CDR3 contains 13 residues. V shed 6 bases and J 3 bases; nucleotides not matched to a gene: 5.